This TCR beta chain was documented in a study of beta chain features in type 1 diabetes. The CDR3 runs 10 residues. The V end lost 4 bases, the J end lost 12 bases, and 10 bases lay between the germline ends. The germline V gene has CDR1 DFQATT and CDR2 SNEGSKA (reference sequence). Study findings and constraints: Fewer junction insertions and more nucleotide deletions appeared in type 1 diabetes patients.

Concerning this clone itself: Its antigen is not identified.

Expressed TCRB transcripts were sequenced because the isolated RNA had all been reverse transcribed beforehand. Sequencing was performed with immunoSEQ multiplex PCR; in TCRdb, only in-frame clones are kept and a portion is missing. The data hold fewer than 900,000 clones, with 15% to 20% observed a single time. Sample: naive CD4+ T cells from blood. The V call is TRBV20-1, the J call TRBJ2-1; D is ambiguous. The sequence came from a young woman in good health. The CDR3 region is CSAIDTWQFF. Here the CDR3 DNA reads TGCAGTGCTATCGATACATGGCAGTTCTTC.